This TCR beta chain was recorded in a study of cytomegalovirus exposure and HLA in healthy donors. TCRdb's table, derived via immunoSEQ multiplex PCR, lists solely in-frame clones and lacks some. The sample lists 95,000 to 150,000 clones, around 90% occurring once. This CDR3 has 13 residues. Trimming removed 6 bases at V and 4 bases at J, with 13 bases between. In germline, CDR1 is MDHEN, CDR2 SYDVKM. Study-wide points: According to the study, about 180 TCR beta chains were cytomegalovirus-associated. Cytomegalovirus status was reportedly diagnosed by the classifier with high specificity and sensitivity.

Points on this clone: What it recognizes is unknown.

The origin of this receptor is a young woman in good health and CMV-seronegative. This rearrangement joins TRBV28 to TRBJ2-7, with TRBD1 as a possible D gene (6 bases). The sequencing input was PBMCs. The CDR3 protein is CASSSDRGYEQYF. CDR3 nucleotides: TGTGCCAGCAGCTCCGATAGGGGGTACGAGCAGTACTTC.